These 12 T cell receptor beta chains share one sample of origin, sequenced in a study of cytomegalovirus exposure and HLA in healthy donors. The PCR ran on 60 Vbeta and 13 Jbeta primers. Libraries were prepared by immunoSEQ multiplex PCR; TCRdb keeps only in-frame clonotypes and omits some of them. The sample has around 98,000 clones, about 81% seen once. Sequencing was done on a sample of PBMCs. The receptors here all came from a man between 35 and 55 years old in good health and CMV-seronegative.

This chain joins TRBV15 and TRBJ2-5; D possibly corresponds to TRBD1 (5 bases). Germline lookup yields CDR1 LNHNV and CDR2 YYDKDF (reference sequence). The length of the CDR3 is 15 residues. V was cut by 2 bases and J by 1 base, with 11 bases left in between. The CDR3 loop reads CATSRQLTAQETQYF. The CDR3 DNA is TGTGCCACCAGCAGACAGTTGACAGCCCAAGAGACCCAGTACTTC.

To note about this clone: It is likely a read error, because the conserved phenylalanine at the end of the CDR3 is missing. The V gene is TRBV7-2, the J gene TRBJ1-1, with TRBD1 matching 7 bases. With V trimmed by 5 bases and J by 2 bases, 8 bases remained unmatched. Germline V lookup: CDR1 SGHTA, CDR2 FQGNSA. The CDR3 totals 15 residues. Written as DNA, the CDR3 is TGTGCCAGCAGCAACCACCGGACAGGCAACACTGAAGCTTTCCTT. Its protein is CASSNHRTGNTEAFL.

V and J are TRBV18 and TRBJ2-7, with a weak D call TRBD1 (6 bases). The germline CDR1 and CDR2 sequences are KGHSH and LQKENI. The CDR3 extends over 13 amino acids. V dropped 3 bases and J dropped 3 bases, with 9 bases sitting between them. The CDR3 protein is CASSPRRGYEQYF. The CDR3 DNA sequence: TGTGCCAGCTCACCTCGCAGGGGCTACGAGCAGTACTTC.

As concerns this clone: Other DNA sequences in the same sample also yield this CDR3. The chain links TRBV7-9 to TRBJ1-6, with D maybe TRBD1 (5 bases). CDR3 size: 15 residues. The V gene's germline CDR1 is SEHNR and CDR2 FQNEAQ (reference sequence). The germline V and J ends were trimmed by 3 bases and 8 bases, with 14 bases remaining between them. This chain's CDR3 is CASSFGTTRDSPLHF. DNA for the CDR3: TGTGCCAGCAGCTTCGGGACTACTCGGGATTCACCCCTCCACTTT.

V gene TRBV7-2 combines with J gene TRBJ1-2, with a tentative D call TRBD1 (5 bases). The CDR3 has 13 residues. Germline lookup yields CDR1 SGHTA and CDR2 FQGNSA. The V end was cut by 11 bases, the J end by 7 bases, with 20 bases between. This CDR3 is CASGVVLASGYTF. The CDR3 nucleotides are TGTGCCTCGGGGGTGGTCCTGGCATCTGGCTACACCTTC.

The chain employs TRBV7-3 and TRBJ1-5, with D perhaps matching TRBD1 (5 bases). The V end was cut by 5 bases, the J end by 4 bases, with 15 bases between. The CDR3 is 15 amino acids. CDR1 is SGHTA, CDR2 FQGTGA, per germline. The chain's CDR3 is CASSPPGRENQPQHF. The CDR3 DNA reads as TGTGCCAGCAGCCCCCCGGGACGGGAGAATCAGCCCCAGCATTTT.

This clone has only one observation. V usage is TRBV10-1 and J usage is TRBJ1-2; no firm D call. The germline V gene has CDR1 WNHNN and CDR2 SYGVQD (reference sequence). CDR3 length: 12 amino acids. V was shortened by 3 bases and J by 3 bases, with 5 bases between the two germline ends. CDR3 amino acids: CASSDLDYGYTF. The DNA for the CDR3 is TGCGCCAGCAGTGACCTCGACTATGGCTACACCTTC.

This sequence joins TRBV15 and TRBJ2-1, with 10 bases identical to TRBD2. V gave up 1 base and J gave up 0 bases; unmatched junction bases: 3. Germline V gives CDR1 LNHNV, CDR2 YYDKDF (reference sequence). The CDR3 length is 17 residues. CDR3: CATSRGSGGRSYNEQFF. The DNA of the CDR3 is TGTGCCACCAGCAGAGGTAGCGGGGGGCGCTCCTACAATGAGCAGTTCTTC.

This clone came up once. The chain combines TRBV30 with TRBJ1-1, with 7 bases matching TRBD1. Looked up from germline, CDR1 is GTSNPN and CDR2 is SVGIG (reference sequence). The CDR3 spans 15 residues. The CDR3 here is CALPGRGCSNTEAFF. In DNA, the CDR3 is TGTGCTCTCCCAGGCAGGGGGTGTTCGAACACTGAAGCTTTCTTT.

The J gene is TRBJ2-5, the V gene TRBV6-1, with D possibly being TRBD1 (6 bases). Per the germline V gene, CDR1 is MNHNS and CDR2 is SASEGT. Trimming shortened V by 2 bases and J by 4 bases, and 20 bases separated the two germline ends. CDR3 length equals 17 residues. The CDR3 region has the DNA TGTGCCAGCAGTGAATCCATCAATCGAGGGGGAAGAGAGACCCAGTACTTC. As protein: CASSESINRGGRETQYF.

This chain's CDR3 is CASKPLGGRANNSPLHF. CDR3 DNA: TGTGCCAGCAAACCCCTTGGAGGGAGAGCTAATAATTCACCCCTCCACTTT. The V call is TRBV11-2, the J call TRBJ1-6; D uncertain. Germline V gene sequence: CDR1 SGHAT, CDR2 FQNNGV. This CDR3 has 17 amino acids. V lost 7 bases and J 5 bases, leaving 21 bases between the germline ends.

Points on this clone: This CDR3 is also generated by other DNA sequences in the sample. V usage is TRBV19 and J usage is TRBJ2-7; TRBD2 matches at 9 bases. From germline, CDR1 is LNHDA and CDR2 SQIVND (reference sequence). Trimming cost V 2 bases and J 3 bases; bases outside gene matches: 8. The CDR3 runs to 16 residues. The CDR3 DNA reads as TGTGCCAGTAGTATATCCCTGGCGGGGGGGAGCTACGAGCAGTACTTC. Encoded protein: CASSISLAGGSYEQYF. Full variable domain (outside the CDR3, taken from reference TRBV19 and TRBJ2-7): DGGITQSPKYLFRKEGQNVTLSCEQNLNHDAMYWYRQDPGQGLRLIYYSQIVNDFQKGDIAEGYSVSREKKESFPLTVTSAQKNPTAFYLCASSISLAGGSYEQYFGPGTRLTVT.